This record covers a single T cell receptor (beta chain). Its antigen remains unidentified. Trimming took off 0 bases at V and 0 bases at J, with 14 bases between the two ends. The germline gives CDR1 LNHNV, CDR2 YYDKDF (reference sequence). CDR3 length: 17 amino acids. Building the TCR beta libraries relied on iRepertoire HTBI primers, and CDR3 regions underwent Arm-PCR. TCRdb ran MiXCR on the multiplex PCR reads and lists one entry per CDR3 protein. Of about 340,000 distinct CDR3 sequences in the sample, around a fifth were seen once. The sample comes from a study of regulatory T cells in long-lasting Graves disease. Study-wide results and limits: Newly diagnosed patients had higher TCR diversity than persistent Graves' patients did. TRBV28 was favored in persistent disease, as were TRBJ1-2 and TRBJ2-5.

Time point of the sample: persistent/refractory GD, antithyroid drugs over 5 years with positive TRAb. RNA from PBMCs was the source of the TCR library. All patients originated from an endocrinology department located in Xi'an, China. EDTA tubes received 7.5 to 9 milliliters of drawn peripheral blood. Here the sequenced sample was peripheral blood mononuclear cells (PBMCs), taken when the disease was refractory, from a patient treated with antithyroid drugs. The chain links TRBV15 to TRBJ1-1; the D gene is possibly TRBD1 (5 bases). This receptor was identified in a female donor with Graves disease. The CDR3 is CATSRDQALTVNTEAFF. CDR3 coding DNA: TGTGCCACCAGCAGAGATCAAGCACTGACAGTGAACACTGAAGCTTTCTTT.